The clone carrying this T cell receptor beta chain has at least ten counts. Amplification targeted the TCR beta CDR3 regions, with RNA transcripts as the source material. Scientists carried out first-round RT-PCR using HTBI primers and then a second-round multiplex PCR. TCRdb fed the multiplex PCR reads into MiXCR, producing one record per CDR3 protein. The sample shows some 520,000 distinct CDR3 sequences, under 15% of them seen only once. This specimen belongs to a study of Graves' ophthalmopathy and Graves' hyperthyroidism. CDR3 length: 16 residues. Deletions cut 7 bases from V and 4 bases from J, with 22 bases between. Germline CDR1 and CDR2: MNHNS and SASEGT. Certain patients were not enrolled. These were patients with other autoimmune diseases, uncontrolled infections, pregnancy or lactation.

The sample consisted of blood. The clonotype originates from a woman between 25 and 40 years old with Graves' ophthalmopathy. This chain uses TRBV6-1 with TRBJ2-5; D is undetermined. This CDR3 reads CASTVNAAILGETQYF. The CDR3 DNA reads TGTGCCAGCACAGTTAATGCAGCTATATTAGGAGAGACCCAGTACTTC.